These 14 T cell receptor beta chains were all obtained from the same sample, sequenced in a study of blood T cell repertoires in COVID-19. Some clones are missing from TCRdb's copy, which holds only in-frame ones; the method was immunoSEQ multiplex PCR. The sample yields about 200,000 clones, 80% to 90% seen once. The sample comprised peripheral blood. These receptor sequences come from a man aged 50 to 59 with active or convalescent COVID-19.

The chain couples TRBV9 to TRBJ2-5; 9 bases match TRBD2. The J segment lost 5 bases and the V segment lost 0 bases, leaving 5 bases of the junction unmatched. In germline, CDR1 is SGDLS, CDR2 YYNGEE. This CDR3 region has 15 residues. This CDR3 is CASSVASGDWETQYF. As DNA, the CDR3 is TGTGCCAGCAGCGTAGCTAGCGGGGACTGGGAGACCCAGTACTTC.

This clone was found a few times. The chain recombines TRBV5-6 with TRBJ2-5, with 14 bases fitting TRBD2. The junction had 9 bases not matched to a gene; V was cut back by 3 bases and J by 2 bases. The CDR3 has 18 residues. Germline CDR1 is SGHDT and CDR2 is YYEEEE. This CDR3 is CASSSTIRLAGGQETQYF. In DNA form, the CDR3 reads TGTGCCAGCAGCTCAACAATAAGACTAGCGGGGGGGCAAGAGACCCAGTACTTC. The full variable domain, its missing parts supplied by reference TRBV5-6 and TRBJ2-5, is DAGVTQSPTHLIKTRGQQVTLRCSPKSGHDTVSWYQQALGQGPQFIFQYYEEEERQRGNFPDRFSGHQFPNYSSELNVNALLLGDSALYLCASSSTIRLAGGQETQYFGPGTRLLVL.

CDR3 in DNA: TGTGCCAGCAGTTTTACAGGGGGGCAAGAGACCCAGTACTTC. It specifies CASSFTGGQETQYF. This rearrangement joins TRBV6-6 to TRBJ2-5; 8 bases are shared with TRBD1. Germline V lookup: CDR1 MNHNY, CDR2 SVGAGI (reference sequence). The junction had 3 bases not matched to a gene; V was cut back by 4 bases and J by 2 bases. The CDR3 runs to 14 residues.

In its sample, this clone was seen a few times. Other DNA variants within this sample encode the same CDR3. The genes are TRBV18 and TRBJ2-7, with D possibly being TRBD1 (6 bases). Germline assignment: CDR1 KGHSH and CDR2 LQKENI. This CDR3 region has 11 residues. V dropped 6 bases and J dropped 7 bases, with 10 bases sitting between them. CDR3 residues: CASSPDREQYF. The DNA of the CDR3 is TGTGCCAGCTCCCCTGACAGGGAGCAGTACTTC.

The rearrangement uses TRBV5-1 and TRBJ1-2; 7 positions agree with TRBD1. This CDR3 is built from 12 residues. CDR1 and CDR2 from the germline V gene are SGHRS and YFSETQ. V shed 4 bases, J shed 7 bases, and the junction held 4 bases outside the gene matches. CDR3 residues: CASSISGGGYTF. DNA of the CDR3: TGCGCCAGCAGCATCTCAGGGGGTGGCTACACCTTC.

The chain couples TRBV2 to TRBJ1-1, with a tentative D call TRBD1 (6 bases). Germline-derived CDR1 and CDR2 are SNHLY and FYNNEI. The CDR3 sequence is 12 residues long. Trimming left V 5 bases short and J 6 bases short, with 10 bases between. CDR3 loop: CASSLQGAEAFF. CDR3 DNA: TGTGCCAGCAGTTTACAGGGAGCTGAAGCTTTCTTT.

The CDR3 loop is CASGHEQFF. The CDR3 DNA sequence: TGTGCCAGTGGCCATGAGCAGTTCTTC. The J gene is TRBJ2-1, the V gene TRBV19; D gene ambiguous. The V and J ends lost 8 bases and 8 bases respectively, with 4 bases between them. CDR3 length: 9 amino acids. Germline CDR1 LNHDA, CDR2 SQIVND (reference sequence). The full variable domain, rest sourced from reference TRBV19 and TRBJ2-1, is DGGITQSPKYLFRKEGQNVTLSCEQNLNHDAMYWYRQDPGQGLRLIYYSQIVNDFQKGDIAEGYSVSREKKESFPLTVTSAQKNPTAFYLCASGHEQFFGPGTRLTVL.

This sequence joins TRBV6-6 and TRBJ1-4; D is uncertain. CDR3 length equals 15 residues. V was pared by 1 base and J by 0 bases, with 6 bases between. Germline V gene sequence: CDR1 MNHNY, CDR2 SVGAGI (reference sequence). CDR3 residues: CASSYYGSTNEKLFF. CDR3 bases: TGTGCCAGCAGTTACTACGGGTCAACTAATGAAAAACTGTTTTTT.

The chain couples TRBV28 to TRBJ2-2; D possibly corresponds to TRBD2 (6 bases). This CDR3 contains 13 residues. The germline V gene has CDR1 MDHEN and CDR2 SYDVKM. V shed 7 bases and J shed 5 bases, with 11 bases lying between them. Written as DNA, the CDR3 is TGTGCCAGCACCGCCCGGGGGACCGGGGAGCTGTTTTTT. Translated: CASTARGTGELFF.

This chain uses TRBV4-3 with TRBJ2-1; a weak D match, TRBD1 (5 bases). The CDR3 spans 16 residues. Germline V gives CDR1 LGHNA, CDR2 YSLEER. V dropped 6 bases and J dropped 4 bases, with 19 bases sitting between them. CDR3 sequence: CASSLGIQVVYNEQFF. Written as DNA, the CDR3 is TGCGCCAGCAGTCTAGGGATACAGGTCGTTTACAATGAGCAGTTCTTC.

V usage is TRBV5-1 and J usage is TRBJ2-3, with D tentatively TRBD2 (5 bases). The V gene lost 0 bases and the J gene lost 4 bases, with 6 bases spanning the gap. The CDR3 contains 13 residues. Germline CDR1 is SGHRS and CDR2 is YFSETQ. This CDR3 is CASSLERADTQYF. CDR3 nucleotide sequence: TGCGCCAGCAGCTTGGAGAGGGCAGATACGCAGTATTTT.

This clone was seen once. The chain links TRBV15 to TRBJ2-7, with 8 nucleotides matching TRBD1. V trimming: 1 base; J trimming: 3 bases; junction bases outside the gene matches: 2. CDR1 is LNHNV, CDR2 YYDKDF, per germline (reference sequence). The CDR3 has 14 amino acids. CDR3 protein: CATSRGGQGYEQYF. For the CDR3, the DNA is TGTGCCACCAGCAGAGGAGGACAGGGCTACGAGCAGTACTTC. The full variable domain, in which reference TRBV15 and TRBJ2-7 provide the parts outside the CDR3, is DAMVIQNPRYQVTQFGKPVTLSCSQTLNHNVMYWYQQKSSQAPKLLFHYYDKDFNNEADTPDNFQSRRPNTSFCFLDIRSPGLGDTAMYLCATSRGGQGYEQYFGPGTRLTVT.

J is TRBJ2-1 and V is TRBV27, with 11 positions matching TRBD2. Germline lookup yields CDR1 MNHEY and CDR2 SMNVEV (reference sequence). Trimming at V came to 6 bases and at J to 8 bases, leaving 15 bases not matched to a gene. The CDR3 extends over 17 amino acids. CDR3 loop: CASSPLGLADFGDEQFF. Written as DNA, the CDR3 is TGTGCCAGCAGCCCTCTGGGACTAGCGGACTTCGGAGATGAGCAGTTCTTC.

The rearrangement links TRBV7-6 to TRBJ2-1; 7 bases match TRBD1. CDR1 and CDR2 from the germline V gene are SGHVS and FNYEAQ. This CDR3 is 16 amino acids long. V lost 5 bases and J lost 0; bases outside the gene matches: 7. Here the CDR3 reads CASSRRQGVSYNEQFF. CDR3 in DNA: TGTGCCAGCAGCCGGCGTCAGGGGGTCTCCTACAATGAGCAGTTCTTC.